The clone carrying this T cell receptor (beta chain) was observed many times. This specimen comes from a study of T cells in Graves' hyperthyroidism and ophthalmopathy. Germline assignment: CDR1 MDHEN and CDR2 SYDVKM. V shed 6 bases and J shed 5 bases, with 11 bases lying between them. The CDR3 length is 12 residues. The TCR beta CDR3 regions underwent amplification using RNA transcripts as the source. Carried out on the TCR CDR3, a first-round RT-PCR used the HTBI primer set. TCRdb called the multiplex PCR reads again in MiXCR, with one record for every CDR3 protein. This sample has some 620,000 distinct CDR3 sequences, with under 20% found just once.

This chain connects TRBV28 to TRBJ2-7, with D possibly matching TRBD1 (6 bases). The sequencing input was blood. This TCR derives from a woman aged 25 to 39 with Graves' hyperthyroidism. The chain's CDR3 is CASSDRRNEQYF. CDR3 in DNA: TGTGCCAGCAGCGACAGGAGAAACGAGCAGTACTTC.